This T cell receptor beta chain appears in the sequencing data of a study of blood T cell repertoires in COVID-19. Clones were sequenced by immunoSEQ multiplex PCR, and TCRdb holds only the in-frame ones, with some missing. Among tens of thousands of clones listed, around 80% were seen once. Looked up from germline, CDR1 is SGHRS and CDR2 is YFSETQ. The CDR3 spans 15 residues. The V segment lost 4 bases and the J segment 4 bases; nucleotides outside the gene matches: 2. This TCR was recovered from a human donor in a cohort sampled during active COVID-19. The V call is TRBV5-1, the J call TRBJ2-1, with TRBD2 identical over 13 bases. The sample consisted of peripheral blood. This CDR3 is CASSPGLAGYNEQFF. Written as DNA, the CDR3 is TGCGCCAGCAGCCCGGGACTAGCGGGGTACAATGAGCAGTTCTTC. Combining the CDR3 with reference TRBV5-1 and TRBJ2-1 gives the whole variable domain KAGVTQTPRYLIKTRGQQVTLSCSPISGHRSVSWYQQTPGQGLQFLFEYFSETQRNKGNFPGRFSGRQFSNSRSEMNVSTLELGDSALYLCASSPGLAGYNEQFFGPGTRLTVL.